One sample yielded the 9 T cell receptor beta chains listed below, sequenced in a study of blood T cell repertoires in COVID-19 (TCRdb year 2020). The library was generated by the immunoSEQ multiplex PCR assay. This immuneACCESS table, as held by TCRdb, lists in-frame sequences with V and J called but not all clones. Of the missing ones, under half trace to an unresolved V gene in checked studies; the others have no known cause. The sample has 220,000 or so clones on record, roughly 83% of them singletons. The top ten clones comprise under 1.5% of the sample. The sequencing sample was made of PBMCs or T cells enriched from blood (not recorded which). The receptors derive from a middle-aged woman with acute COVID-19.

The chain uses TRBV5-4 and TRBJ2-7; 15 positions agree with TRBD2. This CDR3 has 17 residues. Germline assignment: CDR1 SGHNT and CDR2 YYREEE (reference sequence). The V segment lost 4 bases and the J segment 9 bases; nucleotides outside the gene matches: 14. CDR3 amino acids: CASSAGTSGGPSVGQYF. CDR3 nucleotide sequence: TGTGCCAGCAGCGCCGGGACTAGCGGGGGGCCCAGTGTTGGGCAGTACTTC.

The chain has TRBV27 and TRBJ1-3, with TRBD1 identical over 9 bases. Looked up from germline, CDR1 is MNHEY and CDR2 is SMNVEV (reference sequence). CDR3 size: 17 residues. With V trimmed by 6 bases and J by 1 base, 10 bases remained unmatched. This CDR3 reads CASRERGQGLSGNTIYF. DNA of the CDR3: TGTGCCAGCAGGGAGAGGGGACAGGGACTTTCTGGAAACACCATATATTTT.

This clone was counted a few times. The V call is TRBV30, the J call TRBJ2-7, with D possibly TRBD1 on 7 matching bases. The CDR3 sequence is 15 residues long. From germline, CDR1 is GTSNPN and CDR2 SVGIG (reference sequence). Between the trimmed V and J ends, which lost 5 bases and 4 bases, there was a span of 21 bases. CDR3 loop: CAWSSGGQRLYEQYF. DNA of the CDR3: TGTGCCTGGTCCTCCGGGGGACAGAGACTATACGAGCAGTACTTC.

This clone was counted a single time. The chain recombines TRBV18 with TRBJ2-2; the match to TRBD1 covers 7 bases. The trim removed 3 bases at V and 7 bases at J, leaving 11 bases unmatched. CDR1 KGHSH and CDR2 LQKENI come from the germline V gene. This CDR3 has 16 amino acids. CDR3 DNA sequence: TGTGCCAGCTCACCCTCCGGGACAGTTATTGGCGGGGAGCTGTTTTTT. It codes for CASSPSGTVIGGELFF.

This clone was counted only a few times. The rearrangement joins TRBV11-2 to TRBJ2-2, with a tentative D call TRBD1 (6 bases). V was pared by 1 base and J by 3 bases, with 9 bases between. Germline V gene data show CDR1 as SGHAT and CDR2 as FQNNGV. This CDR3 spans 15 amino acids. The CDR3 is CASSLVGGHTGELFF. In DNA form, the CDR3 reads TGTGCCAGCAGCTTAGTTGGGGGCCACACCGGGGAGCTGTTTTTT.

The chain combines TRBV9 with TRBJ1-1, with a possible D match to TRBD1 (5 bases). V shed 3 bases and J shed 1 base, with 19 bases lying between them. The CDR3 spans 17 residues. Germline values: CDR1 SGDLS, CDR2 YYNGEE. In nucleotides, the CDR3 is TGTGCCAGCAGCGAAGACGGAAGGGGAGGTCGGAACACTGAAGCTTTCTTT. The encoded protein is CASSEDGRGGRNTEAFF. Combining the CDR3 with reference TRBV9 and TRBJ1-1 gives the whole variable domain DSGVTQTPKHLITATGQRVTLRCSPRSGDLSVYWYQQSLDQGLQFLIQYYNGEERAKGNILERFSAQQFPDLHSELNLSSLELGDSALYFCASSEDGRGGRNTEAFFGQGTRLTVV.

The chain joins TRBV18 to TRBJ1-3, with D perhaps TRBD1 (6 bases). This CDR3 comprises 16 residues. Germline loops: CDR1 KGHSH, CDR2 LQKENI. The ends were cut back, 3 bases at V and 1 base at J, with 13 bases in the middle. CDR3 in DNA: TGTGCCAGCTCACCCGGGACAATGGGATCTGGAAACACCATATATTTT. It is translated as CASSPGTMGSGNTIYF.

The chain combines TRBV7-9 with TRBJ1-2, with TRBD1 matching over 7 bases. Germline CDR1 reads SEHNR; CDR2 reads FQNEAQ (reference sequence). V was clipped by 1 base and J by 4 bases; unmatched bases: 6. The CDR3 covers 15 residues. CDR3 region: CASSLGPGQSYGYTF. The CDR3 bases are TGTGCCAGCAGCTTAGGGCCGGGACAGAGCTATGGCTACACCTTC.

This clone was seen once. The genes are TRBV18 and TRBJ1-2; the D is unclear. Between the trimmed V and J ends, which lost 3 bases and 4 bases, there was a span of 9 bases. The germline gives CDR1 KGHSH, CDR2 LQKENI. CDR3 length: 13 amino acids. The CDR3, as DNA: TGTGCCAGCTCACCGGGAGTCAGCTATGGCTACACCTTC. It codes for CASSPGVSYGYTF.